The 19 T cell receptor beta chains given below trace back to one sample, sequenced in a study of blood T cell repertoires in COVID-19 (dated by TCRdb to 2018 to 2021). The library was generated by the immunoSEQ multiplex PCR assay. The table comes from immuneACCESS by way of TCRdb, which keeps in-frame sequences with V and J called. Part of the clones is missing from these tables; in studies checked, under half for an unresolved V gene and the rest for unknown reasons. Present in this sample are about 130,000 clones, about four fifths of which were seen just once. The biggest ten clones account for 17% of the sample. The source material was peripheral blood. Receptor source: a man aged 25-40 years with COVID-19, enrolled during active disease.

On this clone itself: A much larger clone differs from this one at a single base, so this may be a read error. CDR3 coding DNA: TGTGCCAGCAAGGGACAGGGAAATTCACCCCTCCACTTT. Residues: CASKGQGNSPLHF. The chain links TRBV12-3 or TRBV12-4 to TRBJ1-6; 9 bases line up with TRBD1. There are 13 residues in the CDR3. V dropped 7 bases and J dropped 7; count of bases not matched to a gene: 2.

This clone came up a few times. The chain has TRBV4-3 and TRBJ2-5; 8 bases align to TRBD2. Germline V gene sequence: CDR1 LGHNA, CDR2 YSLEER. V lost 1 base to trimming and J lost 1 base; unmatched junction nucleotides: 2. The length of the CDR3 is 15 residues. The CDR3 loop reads CASSQGRGGQETQYF. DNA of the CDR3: TGCGCCAGCAGCCAAGGACGGGGGGGCCAAGAGACCCAGTACTTC.

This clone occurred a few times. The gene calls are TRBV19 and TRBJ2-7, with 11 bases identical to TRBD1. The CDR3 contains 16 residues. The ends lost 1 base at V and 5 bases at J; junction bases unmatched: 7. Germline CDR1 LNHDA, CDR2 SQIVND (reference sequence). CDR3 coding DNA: TGTGCCAGTAGTATAGGAACCGGGACAGGGGGGGACGAGCAGTACTTC. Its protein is CASSIGTGTGGDEQYF.

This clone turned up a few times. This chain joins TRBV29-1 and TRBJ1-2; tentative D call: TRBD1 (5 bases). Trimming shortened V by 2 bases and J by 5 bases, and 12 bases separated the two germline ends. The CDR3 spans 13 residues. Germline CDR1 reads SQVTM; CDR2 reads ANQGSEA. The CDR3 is CSVESRVRYGYTF. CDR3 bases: TGCAGCGTTGAATCCAGGGTCAGGTATGGCTACACCTTC.

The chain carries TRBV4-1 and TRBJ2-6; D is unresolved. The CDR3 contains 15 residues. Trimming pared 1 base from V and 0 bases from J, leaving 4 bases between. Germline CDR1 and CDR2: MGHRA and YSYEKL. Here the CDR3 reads CASSQAGSGANVLTF. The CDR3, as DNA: TGCGCCAGCAGCCAAGCAGGCTCTGGGGCCAACGTCCTGACTTTC.

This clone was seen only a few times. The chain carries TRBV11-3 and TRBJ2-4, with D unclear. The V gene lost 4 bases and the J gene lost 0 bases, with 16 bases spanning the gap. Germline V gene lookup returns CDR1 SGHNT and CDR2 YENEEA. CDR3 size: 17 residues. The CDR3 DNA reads TGTGCCAGCAGCTCACGAGTGCCACCACTAGCCAAAAACATTCAGTACTTC. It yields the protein CASSSRVPPLAKNIQYF.

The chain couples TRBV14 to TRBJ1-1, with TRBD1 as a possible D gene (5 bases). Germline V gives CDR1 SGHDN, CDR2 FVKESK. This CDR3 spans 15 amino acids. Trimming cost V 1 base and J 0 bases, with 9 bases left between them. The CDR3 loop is CASSQVSGLNTEAFF. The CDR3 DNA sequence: TGTGCCAGCAGCCAAGTGTCAGGGCTGAACACTGAAGCTTTCTTT.

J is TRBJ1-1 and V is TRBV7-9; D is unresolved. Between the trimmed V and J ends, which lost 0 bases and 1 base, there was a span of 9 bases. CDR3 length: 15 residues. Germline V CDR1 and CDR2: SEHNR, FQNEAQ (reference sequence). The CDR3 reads CASSLAGRTNTEAFF. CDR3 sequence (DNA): TGTGCCAGCAGCTTAGCGGGGAGGACGAACACTGAAGCTTTCTTT.

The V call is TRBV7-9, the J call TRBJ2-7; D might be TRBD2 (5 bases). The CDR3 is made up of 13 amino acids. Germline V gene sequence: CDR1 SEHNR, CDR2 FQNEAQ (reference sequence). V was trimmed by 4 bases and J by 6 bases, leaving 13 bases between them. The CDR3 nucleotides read TGTGCCAGCAGCTCCGGGGAAGCCTTCGAGCAGTACTTC. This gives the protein CASSSGEAFEQYF.

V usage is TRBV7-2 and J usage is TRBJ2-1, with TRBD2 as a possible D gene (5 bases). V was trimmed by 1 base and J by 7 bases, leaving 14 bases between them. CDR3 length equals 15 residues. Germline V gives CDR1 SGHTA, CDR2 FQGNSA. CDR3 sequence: CASSLGLAISNEQFF. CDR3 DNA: TGTGCCAGCAGCTTAGGATTAGCGATTTCGAATGAGCAGTTCTTC.

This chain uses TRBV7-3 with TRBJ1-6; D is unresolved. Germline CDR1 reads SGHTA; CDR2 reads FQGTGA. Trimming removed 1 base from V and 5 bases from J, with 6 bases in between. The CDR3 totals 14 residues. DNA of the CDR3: TGTGCCAGCAGCTTAAACTATAATAATTCACCCCTCCACTTT. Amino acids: CASSLNYNNSPLHF.

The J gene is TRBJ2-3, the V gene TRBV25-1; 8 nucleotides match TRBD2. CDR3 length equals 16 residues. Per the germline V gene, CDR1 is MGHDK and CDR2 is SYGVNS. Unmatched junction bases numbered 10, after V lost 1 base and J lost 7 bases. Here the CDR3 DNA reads TGTGCCAGCAGTGAATCAAAGCGGGGGCCGGTACATACGCAGTATTTT. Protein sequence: CASSESKRGPVHTQYF.

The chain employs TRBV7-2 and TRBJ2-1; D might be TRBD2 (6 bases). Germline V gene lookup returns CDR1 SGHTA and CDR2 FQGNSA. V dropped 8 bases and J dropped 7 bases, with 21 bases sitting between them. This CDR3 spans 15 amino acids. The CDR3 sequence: CASGLGRDWENEQFF. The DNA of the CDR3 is TGTGCCAGCGGCCTCGGCCGGGACTGGGAAAATGAGCAGTTCTTC.

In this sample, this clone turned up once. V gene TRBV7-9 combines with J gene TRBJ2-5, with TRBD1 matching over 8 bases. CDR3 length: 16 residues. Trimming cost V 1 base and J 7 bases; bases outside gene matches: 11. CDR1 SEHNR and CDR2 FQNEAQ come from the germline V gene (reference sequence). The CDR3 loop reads CASSLGPGGEFVTQYF. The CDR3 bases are TGTGCCAGCAGCTTAGGGCCAGGGGGCGAATTTGTGACCCAGTACTTC.

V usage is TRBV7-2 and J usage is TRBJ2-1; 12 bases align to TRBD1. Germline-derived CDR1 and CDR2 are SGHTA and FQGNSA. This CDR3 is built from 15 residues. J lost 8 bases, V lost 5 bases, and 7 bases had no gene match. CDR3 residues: CASSLRGDRGHEQFF. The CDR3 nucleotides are TGTGCCAGCAGCCTCAGGGGGGACAGGGGGCATGAGCAGTTCTTC.

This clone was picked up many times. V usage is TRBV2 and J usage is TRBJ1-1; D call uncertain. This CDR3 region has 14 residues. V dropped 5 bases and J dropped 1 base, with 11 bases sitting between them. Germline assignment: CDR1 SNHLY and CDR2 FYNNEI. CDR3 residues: CASSINPGNTEAFF. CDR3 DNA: TGTGCCAGCAGTATAAATCCAGGGAACACTGAAGCTTTCTTT.

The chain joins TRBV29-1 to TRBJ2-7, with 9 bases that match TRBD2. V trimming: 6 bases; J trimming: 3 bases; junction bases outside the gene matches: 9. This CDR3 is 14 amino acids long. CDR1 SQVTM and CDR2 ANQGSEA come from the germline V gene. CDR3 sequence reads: CSVAPSGAYYEQYF. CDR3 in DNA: TGCAGCGTCGCCCCTAGCGGGGCGTACTACGAGCAGTACTTC.

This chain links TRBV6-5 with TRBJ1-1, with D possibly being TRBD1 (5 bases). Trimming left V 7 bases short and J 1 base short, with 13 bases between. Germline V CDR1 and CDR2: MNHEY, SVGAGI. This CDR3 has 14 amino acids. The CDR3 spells CASTPPQGNTEAFF. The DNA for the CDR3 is TGTGCCAGCACCCCTCCCCAGGGGAACACTGAAGCTTTCTTT.

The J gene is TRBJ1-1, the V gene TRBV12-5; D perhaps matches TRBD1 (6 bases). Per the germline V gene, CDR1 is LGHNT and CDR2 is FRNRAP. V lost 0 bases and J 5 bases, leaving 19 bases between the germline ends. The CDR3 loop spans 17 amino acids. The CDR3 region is CASGLVPYRVGVTEAFF. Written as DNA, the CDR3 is TGTGCTAGTGGTTTGGTTCCTTACAGGGTTGGGGTTACTGAAGCTTTCTTT. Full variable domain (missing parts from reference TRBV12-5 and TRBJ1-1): DARVTQTPRHKVTEMGQEVTMRCQPILGHNTVFWYRQTMMQGLELLAYFRNRAPLDDSGMPKDRFSAEMPDATLATLKIQPSEPRDSAVYFCASGLVPYRVGVTEAFFGQGTRLTVV.